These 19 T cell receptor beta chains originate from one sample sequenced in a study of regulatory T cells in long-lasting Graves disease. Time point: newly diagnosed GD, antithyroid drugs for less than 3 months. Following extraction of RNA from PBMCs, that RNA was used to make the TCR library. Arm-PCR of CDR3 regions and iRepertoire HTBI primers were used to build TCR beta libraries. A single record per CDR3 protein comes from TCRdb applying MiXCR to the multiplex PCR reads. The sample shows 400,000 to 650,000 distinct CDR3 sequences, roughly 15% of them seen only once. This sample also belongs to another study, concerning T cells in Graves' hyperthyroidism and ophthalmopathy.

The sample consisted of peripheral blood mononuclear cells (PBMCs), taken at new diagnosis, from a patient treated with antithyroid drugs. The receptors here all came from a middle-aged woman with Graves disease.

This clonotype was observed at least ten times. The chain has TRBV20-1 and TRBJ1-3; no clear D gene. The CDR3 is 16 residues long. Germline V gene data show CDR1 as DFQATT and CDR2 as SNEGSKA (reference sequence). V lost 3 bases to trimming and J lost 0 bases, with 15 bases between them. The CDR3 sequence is CSARPHGVGSGNTIYF. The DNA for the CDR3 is TGCAGTGCTAGGCCCCACGGGGTAGGCTCTGGAAACACCATATATTTT.

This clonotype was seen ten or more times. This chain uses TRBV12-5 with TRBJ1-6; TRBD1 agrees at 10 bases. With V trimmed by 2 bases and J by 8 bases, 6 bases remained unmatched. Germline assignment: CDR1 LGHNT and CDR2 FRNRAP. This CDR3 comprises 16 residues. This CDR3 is CASGLLAGTGDSPLHF. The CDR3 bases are TGTGCTAGTGGTTTGCTAGCCGGGACAGGGGATTCACCCCTCCACTTT.

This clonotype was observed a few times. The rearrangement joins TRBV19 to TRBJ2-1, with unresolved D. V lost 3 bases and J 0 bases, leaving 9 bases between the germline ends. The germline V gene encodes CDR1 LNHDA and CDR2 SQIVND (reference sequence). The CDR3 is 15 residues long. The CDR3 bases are TGTGCCAGTAGTATCGGCCTCAGCTCCTACAATGAGCAGTTCTTC. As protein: CASSIGLSSYNEQFF.

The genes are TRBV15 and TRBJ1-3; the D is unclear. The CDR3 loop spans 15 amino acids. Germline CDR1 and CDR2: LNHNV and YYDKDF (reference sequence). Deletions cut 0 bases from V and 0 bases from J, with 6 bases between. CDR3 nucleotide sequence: TGTGCCACCAGCAGAGACGCGCCCTCTGGAAACACCATATATTTT. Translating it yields CATSRDAPSGNTIYF.

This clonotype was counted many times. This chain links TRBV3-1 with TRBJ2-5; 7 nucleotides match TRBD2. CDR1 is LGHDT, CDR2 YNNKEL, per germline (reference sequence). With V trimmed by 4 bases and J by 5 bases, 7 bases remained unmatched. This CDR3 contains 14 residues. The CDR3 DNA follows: TGTGCCAGCAGCCGGGGAGGGAGTTCGGAGACCCAGTACTTC. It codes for CASSRGGSSETQYF.

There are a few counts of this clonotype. In DNA form, the CDR3 reads TGTGCCAGCAGCCAAGGGGCTAGCGGGGGGGCGGATACGCAGTATTTT. The encoded protein is CASSQGASGGADTQYF. The chain links TRBV4-2 to TRBJ2-3; 12 positions match TRBD2. The CDR3 runs 16 residues. Trimming at V came to 1 base and at J to 6 bases, leaving 5 bases not matched to a gene. Germline V lookup: CDR1 LGHNA, CDR2 YNFKEQ.

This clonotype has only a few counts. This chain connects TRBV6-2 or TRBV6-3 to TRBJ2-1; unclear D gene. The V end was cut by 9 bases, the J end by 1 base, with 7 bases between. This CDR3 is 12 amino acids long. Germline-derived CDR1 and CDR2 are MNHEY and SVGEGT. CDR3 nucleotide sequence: TGTGCCAGTCGACTGTCCTACAATGAGCAGTTCTTC. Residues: CASRLSYNEQFF.

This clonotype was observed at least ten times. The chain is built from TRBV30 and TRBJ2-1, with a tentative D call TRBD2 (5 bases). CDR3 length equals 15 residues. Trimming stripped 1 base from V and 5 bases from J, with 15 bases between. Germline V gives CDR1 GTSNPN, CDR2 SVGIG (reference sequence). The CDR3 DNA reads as TGTGCCTGGAGTGGGGAGTTGATAGCAGACAATGAGCAGTTCTTC. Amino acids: CAWSGELIADNEQFF.

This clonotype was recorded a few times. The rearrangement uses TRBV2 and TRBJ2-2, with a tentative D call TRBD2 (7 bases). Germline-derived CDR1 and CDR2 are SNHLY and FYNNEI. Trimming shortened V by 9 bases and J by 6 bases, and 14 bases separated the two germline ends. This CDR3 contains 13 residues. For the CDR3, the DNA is TGTGCCAGAGGAAGAGGGGGGGCCGGGGAGCTGTTTTTT. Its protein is CARGRGGAGELFF.

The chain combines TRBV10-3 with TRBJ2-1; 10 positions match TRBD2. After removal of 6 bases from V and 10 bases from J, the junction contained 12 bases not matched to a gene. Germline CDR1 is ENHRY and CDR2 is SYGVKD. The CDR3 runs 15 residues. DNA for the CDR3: TGTGCCATCAGCGGGACTAGCGTTCCCTCGGGCGAGCAGTTCTTC. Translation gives CAISGTSVPSGEQFF.

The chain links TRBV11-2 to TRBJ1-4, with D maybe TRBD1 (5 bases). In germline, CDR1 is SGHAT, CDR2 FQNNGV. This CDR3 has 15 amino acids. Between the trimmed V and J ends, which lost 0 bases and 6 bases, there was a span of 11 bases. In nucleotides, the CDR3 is TGTGCCAGCAGCTTAGAACAGGATACCGATGAAAAACTGTTTTTT. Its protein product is CASSLEQDTDEKLFF.

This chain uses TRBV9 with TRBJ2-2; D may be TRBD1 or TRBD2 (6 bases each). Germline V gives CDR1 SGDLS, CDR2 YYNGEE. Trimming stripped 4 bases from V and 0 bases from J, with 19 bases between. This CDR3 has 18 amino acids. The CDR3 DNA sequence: TGTGCCAGCAGCCCACTCTTAAAGGGGGGAACGAACACCGGGGAGCTGTTTTTT. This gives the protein CASSPLLKGGTNTGELFF.

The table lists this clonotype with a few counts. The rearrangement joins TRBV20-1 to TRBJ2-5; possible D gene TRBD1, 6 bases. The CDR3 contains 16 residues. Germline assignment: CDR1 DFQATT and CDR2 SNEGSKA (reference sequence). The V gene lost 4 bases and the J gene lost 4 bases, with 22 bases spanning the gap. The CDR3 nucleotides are TGCAGTGCTAACAACCCCGGACAGTCTTTTGTAGAGACCCAGTACTTC. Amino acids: CSANNPGQSFVETQYF.

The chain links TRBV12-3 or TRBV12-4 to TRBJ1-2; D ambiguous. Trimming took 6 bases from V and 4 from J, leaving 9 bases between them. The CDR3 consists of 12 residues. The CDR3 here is CASSRGFYGYTF. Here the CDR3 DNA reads TGTGCCAGCAGCCGCGGATTCTATGGCTACACCTTC.

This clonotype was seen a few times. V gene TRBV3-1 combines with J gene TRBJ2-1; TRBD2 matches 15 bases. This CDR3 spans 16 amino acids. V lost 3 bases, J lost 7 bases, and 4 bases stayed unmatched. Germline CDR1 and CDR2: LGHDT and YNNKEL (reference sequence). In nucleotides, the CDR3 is TGTGCCAGCAGCCACTCGGGACTAGCGGGGGGAAATGAGCAGTTCTTC. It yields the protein CASSHSGLAGGNEQFF.

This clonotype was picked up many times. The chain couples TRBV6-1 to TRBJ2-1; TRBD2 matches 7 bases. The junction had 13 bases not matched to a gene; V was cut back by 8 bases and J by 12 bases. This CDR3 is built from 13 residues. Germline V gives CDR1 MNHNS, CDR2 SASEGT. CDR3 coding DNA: TGTGCCAGCGCCGGGACTACACCCCCCCGGCAGTTCTTC. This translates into CASAGTTPPRQFF.

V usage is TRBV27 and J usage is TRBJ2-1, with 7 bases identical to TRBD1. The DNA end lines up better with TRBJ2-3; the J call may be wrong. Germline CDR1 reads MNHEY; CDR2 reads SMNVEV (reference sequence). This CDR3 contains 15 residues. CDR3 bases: TGTGCCAGCAGACAACGAGACAGGGTGGGGGATACGCAGTATTTT. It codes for CASRQRDRVGDTQYF.

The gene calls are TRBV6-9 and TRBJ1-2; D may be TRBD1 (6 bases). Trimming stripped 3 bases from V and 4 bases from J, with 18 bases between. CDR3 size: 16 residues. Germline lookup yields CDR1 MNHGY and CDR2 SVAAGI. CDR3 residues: CASSYLGQITVYGYTF. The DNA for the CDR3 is TGTGCCAGCAGTTACCTCGGACAGATTACAGTCTATGGCTACACCTTC.

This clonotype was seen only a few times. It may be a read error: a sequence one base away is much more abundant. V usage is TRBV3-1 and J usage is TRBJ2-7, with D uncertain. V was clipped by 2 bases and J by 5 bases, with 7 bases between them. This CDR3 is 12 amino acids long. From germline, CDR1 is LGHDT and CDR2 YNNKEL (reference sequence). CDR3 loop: CASSQPSNEQYF. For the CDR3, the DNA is TGTGCCAGCAGCCAACCCAGTAACGAGCAGTACTTC.